In this sample, the clone carrying this T cell receptor (beta chain) turned up many times. Trimming at V came to 6 bases and at J to 9 bases, leaving 13 bases not matched to a gene. This CDR3 has 14 residues. From germline, CDR1 is SQVTM and CDR2 ANQGSEA. The sample originates from a study of T-cell memory formation after mild COVID-19. Study at large: Largely donor-specific TCR clusters were found.

In TCRdb, the 5' RACE reads were re-called with MiXCR into one record per CDR3 protein. The sample lists about 430,000 distinct CDR3 sequences; around 24% were seen once. This clonotype originated in an adult woman who had mild COVID-19 (a few samples of this study predate the infection). Cell type and time point are not known. V is TRBV29-1 and J is TRBJ2-7; 11 bases match TRBD2. The specimen sequenced was PBMCs or a T cell subset sorted from them (not recorded which). The CDR3 nucleotides read TGCAGCGTGGTGGGGGTTAGCGGGAGGGCCTGGCAGTACTTC. Protein product: CSVVGVSGRAWQYF.